Presented here are 32 T cell receptor beta chains from one specimen sequenced in a study of shared clonotypes between healthy human individuals. Profiling relied on immunoSEQ multiplex PCR, and the TCRdb table lists in-frame clones only, not all of them. In the table there are around 1.9 million clones, 85% to 95% of which are singletons. The naive CD8 subset, CD45RO-negative cells positively selected for CCR7, excluded terminally differentiated effector memory CD45RA+ cells. The source material was naive CD8+ T cells from PBMCs. The source of these receptors is a man aged 18 to 29 in good health. Some clones in this sample may be carry-over from other donors' samples.

The chain carries TRBV11-2 and TRBJ2-1, with TRBD1 as a possible D gene (5 bases). CDR3 length: 13 residues. V lost 3 bases to trimming and J lost 14 bases, with 17 bases between them. CDR1 is SGHAT and CDR2 is FQNNGV in the germline V gene. The CDR3 DNA sequence: TGTGCCAGCAGCTTGGTTAAAAACAGGTCTAAGTTCTTC. Amino acid sequence: CASSLVKNRSKFF.

J is TRBJ1-1 and V is TRBV28; possibly TRBD1 for D (6 bases). This CDR3 has 16 amino acids. Trimming stripped 5 bases from V and 4 bases from J, with 20 bases between. CDR1 is MDHEN and CDR2 is SYDVKM in the germline V gene. The CDR3 bases are TGTGCCAGCAGTCCTCCCCGGGGGCCTTTGGGCACTGAAGCTTTCTTT. It translates to CASSPPRGPLGTEAFF.

V and J are TRBV6-1 and TRBJ2-2, with 12 bases aligning to TRBD2. This CDR3 is 18 amino acids long. The V gene end was trimmed by 4 bases and the J gene end by 4 bases; junction bases not matched to a gene: 10. Germline CDR1 MNHNS, CDR2 SASEGT. CDR3 coding DNA: TGTGCCAGCAGTGTTACTAGCGGGAGGTCCCTGGGCACCGGGGAGCTGTTTTTT. This sequence encodes CASSVTSGRSLGTGELFF.

The chain is built from TRBV7-9 and TRBJ2-1, with a tentative D call TRBD2 (6 bases). This CDR3 is built from 16 residues. Germline-derived CDR1 and CDR2 are SEHNR and FQNEAQ (reference sequence). Trimming took 5 bases from V and 2 from J, leaving 16 bases between them. The CDR3 sequence: CASSPPGAVAYNEQFF. DNA for the CDR3: TGTGCCAGCAGCCCGCCGGGAGCGGTTGCCTACAATGAGCAGTTCTTC.

The chain combines TRBV27 with TRBJ2-7, with a tentative D call TRBD2 (5 bases). Trimming took 4 bases from V and 1 from J, leaving 14 bases between them. This CDR3 is 15 amino acids long. The V gene's germline CDR1 is MNHEY and CDR2 SMNVEV (reference sequence). The CDR3 DNA sequence: TGTGCCAGCAGTTATGTGGGAACGGGGTCCTACGAGCAGTACTTC. Translation: CASSYVGTGSYEQYF.

This clone was seen once. The chain joins TRBV30 to TRBJ2-7; possibly TRBD2 for D (6 bases). The germline V gene has CDR1 GTSNPN and CDR2 SVGIG (reference sequence). Trimming removed 1 base at V and 1 base at J, with 14 bases between. The CDR3 has 15 amino acids. The chain's CDR3 is CAWSAGGGESYEQYF. The CDR3, as DNA: TGTGCCTGGAGTGCCGGTGGAGGGGAATCCTACGAGCAGTACTTC.

The rearrangement joins TRBV28 to TRBJ2-1; 8 positions agree with TRBD2. The CDR3 is made up of 17 amino acids. J gave up 8 bases and V 6 bases, and 18 bases lay outside the gene matches. CDR1 MDHEN and CDR2 SYDVKM come from the germline V gene. This chain's CDR3 is CASSLSTSGSDLYEQFF. Here the CDR3 DNA reads TGTGCCAGCAGCCTTTCTACCAGCGGGAGTGATCTCTATGAGCAGTTCTTC.

V usage is TRBV29-1 and J usage is TRBJ2-5; D is unclear. TRBJ2-7 matches the DNA end more closely, so the J call is doubtful. The CDR3 runs to 12 residues. CDR1 SQVTM and CDR2 ANQGSEA come from the germline V gene. The CDR3 sequence: CSVRLGFYEQYF. DNA for the CDR3: TGCAGCGTTCGCCTGGGCTTCTACGAGCAGTACTTC.

This clone is a singleton in its sample. The genes are TRBV9 and TRBJ2-2; a weak D match, TRBD2 (5 bases). Trimming took off 4 bases at V and 3 bases at J, with 13 bases between the two ends. The germline V gene has CDR1 SGDLS and CDR2 YYNGEE. This CDR3 is built from 15 residues. This CDR3 is CASSPRLRDTGELFF. CDR3 sequence (DNA): TGTGCCAGCAGCCCTCGACTACGGGACACCGGGGAGCTGTTTTTT.

The genes are TRBV7-8 and TRBJ1-4, with TRBD1 as a possible D gene (5 bases). Per germline, CDR1 SGHVS and CDR2 FQNEAQ. The CDR3 is made up of 14 amino acids. V was clipped by 5 bases and J by 5 bases, with 12 bases between them. The CDR3 DNA follows: TGTGCCAGCAGCATGACAGCGGGCAATGAAAAACTGTTTTTT. This encodes CASSMTAGNEKLFF.

The CDR3: CPLRQELGEKLFF. In nucleotides, the CDR3 is TGTCCCCTCCGACAGGAACTGGGGGAAAAACTGTTTTTT. The chain combines TRBV28 with TRBJ1-4; a possible D gene is TRBD1 (6 bases). CDR1 is MDHEN, CDR2 SYDVKM, per germline. CDR3 size: 13 residues.

This clone was picked up a small number of times. The CDR3 nucleotides are TGTGCCAGCAGTTTCTCGACTAGCGGAAAAGAGACCCAGTACTTC. Amino acid sequence: CASSFSTSGKETQYF. The genes are TRBV27 and TRBJ2-5, with 9 nucleotides matching TRBD2. With 3 bases clipped from V and 3 bases from J, the junction kept 5 bases outside the gene matches. CDR1 and CDR2 from the germline V gene are MNHEY and SMNVEV (reference sequence). The CDR3 is 15 amino acids.

This sequence joins TRBV27 and TRBJ2-1; 13 bases are a match to TRBD2. The V and J ends lost 3 bases and 8 bases, in that order; junction bases with no gene match: 4. Germline CDR1 reads MNHEY; CDR2 reads SMNVEV (reference sequence). The CDR3 is 15 residues long. The CDR3 region is CASSLGLAGFHEQFF. The CDR3 DNA sequence: TGTGCCAGCAGTTTGGGACTAGCGGGATTCCATGAGCAGTTCTTC.

The J gene is TRBJ2-1, the V gene TRBV5-1, with D unresolved. With 2 bases removed from V and 5 bases from J, the gap between germline ends came to 8 bases. Germline values: CDR1 SGHRS, CDR2 YFSETQ. The CDR3 extends over 13 amino acids. CDR3 DNA sequence: TGCGCCAGCAGCTTCGGAGTCAACAATGAGCAGTTCTTC. Translation gives CASSFGVNNEQFF.

V usage is TRBV6-5 and J usage is TRBJ2-7; D is unclear. CDR3 size: 15 residues. Germline V gene sequence: CDR1 MNHEY, CDR2 SVGAGI. V was trimmed by 2 bases and J by 0 bases, leaving 11 bases between them. This chain's CDR3 is CASSYNWESSYEQYF. CDR3 nucleotide sequence: TGTGCCAGCAGTTACAATTGGGAAAGCTCCTACGAGCAGTACTTC.

J is TRBJ1-2 and V is TRBV10-3, with D possibly TRBD1 on 5 matching bases. Germline V gene data show CDR1 as ENHRY and CDR2 as SYGVKD. The CDR3 contains 13 residues. Trimming shortened V by 5 bases and J by 8 bases, and 15 bases separated the two germline ends. CDR3 coding DNA: TGTGCCATCAGTCGCGCGGGGCTGCCCGGCTACACCTTC. Translation gives CAISRAGLPGYTF.

The chain's CDR3 is CASSSGTGSSYEQYF. The CDR3 DNA sequence: TGTGCCAGCAGCTCCGGGACAGGGTCTTCCTACGAGCAGTACTTC. The chain couples TRBV11-2 to TRBJ2-7, with 9 bases that match TRBD1. Trimming at V came to 4 bases and at J to 1 base, leaving 5 bases not matched to a gene. The CDR3 extends over 15 amino acids. In germline, CDR1 is SGHAT, CDR2 FQNNGV.

The rearrangement links TRBV4-1 to TRBJ1-2; D is unresolved. The CDR3 has 14 amino acids. Germline CDR1 and CDR2: MGHRA and YSYEKL. V lost 8 bases and J 1 base, leaving 14 bases between the germline ends. CDR3 in DNA: TGCGCCAGCGGAAGGGAGACGTTTAACTATGGCTACACCTTC. Translated: CASGRETFNYGYTF.

The DNA for the CDR3 is TGTGCCAGCAGTTATGGTTCGGCGGCTGAGCAGTTCTTC. Protein: CASSYGSAAEQFF. The J gene is TRBJ2-1, the V gene TRBV6-1; D is undetermined. CDR1 and CDR2 from the germline V gene are MNHNS and SASEGT. There are 13 residues in the CDR3. V lost 5 bases and J lost 9, with 14 bases in between.

This chain uses TRBV27 with TRBJ1-4; a weak D match, TRBD1 (6 bases). Germline-derived CDR1 and CDR2 are MNHEY and SMNVEV (reference sequence). V lost 5 bases and J lost 5, with 12 bases in between. The CDR3 is 14 amino acids. This chain's CDR3 is CASSPMDRNEKLFF. In DNA form, the CDR3 reads TGTGCCAGCAGTCCCATGGACAGAAATGAAAAACTGTTTTTT.

This sequence joins TRBV5-6 and TRBJ2-2, with D maybe TRBD2 (6 bases). The CDR3 length is 13 residues. In germline, CDR1 is SGHDT, CDR2 YYEEEE. Trimming left V 4 bases short and J 6 bases short, with 10 bases between. CDR3 sequence (DNA): TGTGCCAGCAGCCGGGGGTTCCCCGGGGAGCTGTTTTTT. Translation: CASSRGFPGELFF. The entire variable domain, with the rest obtained from reference TRBV5-6 and TRBJ2-2, is as follows: DAGVTQSPTHLIKTRGQQVTLRCSPKSGHDTVSWYQQALGQGPQFIFQYYEEEERQRGNFPDRFSGHQFPNYSSELNVNALLLGDSALYLCASSRGFPGELFFGEGSRLTVL.

The rearrangement uses TRBV11-2 and TRBJ2-5; 8 bases align to TRBD2. Germline V gene sequence: CDR1 SGHAT, CDR2 FQNNGV. J was trimmed by 2 bases and V by 10 bases; bases with no gene match: 12. This CDR3 comprises 15 residues. The chain's CDR3 is CATTLGLVLQETQYF. CDR3 DNA sequence: TGTGCCACCACCCTGGGACTAGTACTTCAAGAGACCCAGTACTTC.

Only one count was recorded for this clone. The chain links TRBV19 to TRBJ1-5; 11 nucleotides align to TRBD1. V gave up 5 bases and J gave up 1 base; unmatched junction bases: 7. Germline V gene sequence: CDR1 LNHDA, CDR2 SQIVND (reference sequence). This CDR3 has 17 amino acids. The CDR3: CASSSGTGGLSNQPQHF. In DNA form, the CDR3 reads TGTGCCAGTAGTTCCGGGACAGGGGGTCTGAGCAATCAGCCCCAGCATTTT.

This chain links TRBV4-1 with TRBJ2-1; D perhaps matches TRBD1 (6 bases). The CDR3 is 14 amino acids. V was pared by 7 bases and J by 3 bases, with 13 bases between. From germline, CDR1 is MGHRA and CDR2 YSYEKL. The CDR3 nucleotides are TGCGCCAGCATGCAGGGGCCCTTCTACAATGAGCAGTTCTTC. Encoded protein: CASMQGPFYNEQFF.

This sequence joins TRBV7-9 and TRBJ2-7; D remains ambiguous. V lost 1 base and J lost 5, with 15 bases in between. The CDR3 is made up of 15 amino acids. Germline loops: CDR1 SEHNR, CDR2 FQNEAQ (reference sequence). The CDR3, as DNA: TGTGCCAGCAGCTTAGGTCGGCCGTCCGGACACGAGCAGTACTTC. Protein: CASSLGRPSGHEQYF.

The chain couples TRBV13 to TRBJ2-1; 8 bases match TRBD1. The CDR3 runs to 16 residues. In germline, CDR1 is PRHDT, CDR2 FYEKMQ (reference sequence). The trim removed 1 base at V and 5 bases at J, leaving 7 bases unmatched. DNA of the CDR3: TGTGCCAGCAGCTTAGAACAGGGGGTAGGAAACAATGAGCAGTTCTTC. Amino acid sequence: CASSLEQGVGNNEQFF.

The gene calls are TRBV2 and TRBJ2-7; 10 bases are a match to TRBD2. In germline, CDR1 is SNHLY, CDR2 FYNNEI. This CDR3 has 15 residues. J lost 5 bases, V lost 8 bases, and 12 bases had no gene match. The CDR3 sequence is CASGPPSGSFHEQYF. The CDR3 nucleotides read TGTGCCAGCGGCCCCCCTAGCGGGAGCTTCCACGAGCAGTACTTC. Drawing the rest from reference TRBV2 and TRBJ2-7, the complete variable domain is EPEVTQTPSHQVTQMGQEVILRCVPISNHLYFYWYRQILGQKVEFLVSFYNNEISEKSEIFDDQFSVERPDGSNFTLKIRSTKLEDSAMYFCASGPPSGSFHEQYFGPGTRLTVT.

The rearrangement uses TRBV5-1 and TRBJ1-1; no definite D call. V was trimmed by 4 bases and J by 1 base, leaving 11 bases between them. The CDR3 runs 14 residues. Germline V lookup: CDR1 SGHRS, CDR2 YFSETQ. The CDR3 sequence: CASSPHTQNTEAFF. CDR3 in DNA: TGCGCCAGCAGCCCCCATACACAGAACACTGAAGCTTTCTTT. Full variable domain (rest looked up from reference TRBV5-1 and TRBJ1-1): KAGVTQTPRYLIKTRGQQVTLSCSPISGHRSVSWYQQTPGQGLQFLFEYFSETQRNKGNFPGRFSGRQFSNSRSEMNVSTLELGDSALYLCASSPHTQNTEAFFGQGTRLTVV.

This chain uses TRBV27 with TRBJ1-2; D may be TRBD1 (5 bases). From germline, CDR1 is MNHEY and CDR2 SMNVEV (reference sequence). This CDR3 is built from 15 residues. Trimming shortened V by 3 bases and J by 1 base, and 12 bases separated the two germline ends. The CDR3 DNA follows: TGTGCCAGCAGTTTGCACGGACAAATTAACTATGGCTACACCTTC. The encoded protein is CASSLHGQINYGYTF.

The chain is built from TRBV27 and TRBJ2-5; D unresolved. CDR3 length: 13 residues. Germline V gives CDR1 MNHEY, CDR2 SMNVEV (reference sequence). The V and J ends lost 5 bases and 0 bases respectively, with 7 bases between them. The CDR3 nucleotides read TGTGCCAGCAGTCACCCACACCAAGAGACCCAGTACTTC. Protein: CASSHPHQETQYF.

CDR3 DNA: TGTGCCAGCAGGAAAGACAGGGGAGTAAGTCAAGCGCAGTACTTC. Translated, it gives CASRKDRGVSQAQYF. V and J are TRBV6-6 and TRBJ2-7; 8 nucleotides match TRBD1. Germline V gene data show CDR1 as MNHNY and CDR2 as SVGAGI (reference sequence). Trimming removed 6 bases from V and 9 bases from J; junction bases left unmatched: 16. The CDR3 totals 15 residues.

V and J are TRBV7-7 and TRBJ2-7, with TRBD1 identical over 10 bases. This CDR3 comprises 15 residues. CDR1 and CDR2 from the germline V gene are SSHAT and FNYEAQ (reference sequence). The V and J ends lost 5 bases and 1 base, in that order; junction bases with no gene match: 5. CDR3 amino acids: CASSERQGASYEQYF. The CDR3 region has the DNA TGTGCCAGCAGCGAAAGACAGGGGGCATCCTACGAGCAGTACTTC.